The T cell receptor (beta chain) under discussion was sequenced for a study of shared clonotypes between healthy human individuals. Sequenced by immunoSEQ multiplex PCR; TCRdb stores in-frame clones only, minus some. The top ten clones hold around 0.38% of a sample with more than 1.2 million clones, around 98.5% of them seen once. The CDR3 loop spans 16 amino acids. The germline gives CDR1 KGHSH, CDR2 LQKENI. Trimming cost V 3 bases and J 0 bases; bases outside gene matches: 7. The sequence derives from a man between 25 and 39 years old in good health. Sequencing was performed on naive CD4+ T cells sorted from blood. Subset reported: CD45RA+ positively selected. V is TRBV18 and J is TRBJ2-7; TRBD1 aligns across 8 bases. CDR3 amino acids: CASSPLRQGNSYEQYF. In nucleotides, the CDR3 is TGTGCCAGCTCACCCCTGAGACAGGGGAACTCCTACGAGCAGTACTTC.